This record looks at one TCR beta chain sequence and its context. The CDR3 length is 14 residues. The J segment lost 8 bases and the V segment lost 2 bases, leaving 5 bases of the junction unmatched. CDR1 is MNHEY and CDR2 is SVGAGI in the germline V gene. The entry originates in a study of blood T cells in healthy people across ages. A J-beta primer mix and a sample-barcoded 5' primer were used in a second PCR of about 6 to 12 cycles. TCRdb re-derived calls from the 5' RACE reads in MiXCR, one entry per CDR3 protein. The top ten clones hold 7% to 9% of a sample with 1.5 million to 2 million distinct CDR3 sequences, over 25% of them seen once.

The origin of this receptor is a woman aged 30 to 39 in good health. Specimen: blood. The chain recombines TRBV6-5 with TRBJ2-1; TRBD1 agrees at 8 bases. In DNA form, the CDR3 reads TGTGCCAGCAGTTACAGCAGGGGGCCACATGAGCAGTTCTTC. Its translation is CASSYSRGPHEQFF.